One sample yielded the 32 T cell receptor beta chains listed below, sequenced in a study of blood T cell repertoires in COVID-19. TCRdb's table, derived via immunoSEQ multiplex PCR, lists solely in-frame clones and lacks some. The repertoire has approximately 160,000 clones, 86% of them found once; the top ten carry about 7%. Sequenced: peripheral blood. These receptors were obtained from a man aged 50 to 59 with active or convalescent COVID-19.

J is TRBJ1-1 and V is TRBV7-3; D gene uncertain. The ends were cut back, 3 bases at V and 1 base at J, with 6 bases in the middle. The CDR3 has 13 amino acids. Germline V gene data show CDR1 as SGHTA and CDR2 as FQGTGA. The CDR3 protein is CASSLGKNTEAFF. Here the CDR3 DNA reads TGTGCCAGCAGCTTGGGCAAGAACACTGAAGCTTTCTTT.

The chain employs TRBV27 and TRBJ1-3; 7 bases match TRBD1. CDR1 and CDR2 from the germline V gene are MNHEY and SMNVEV (reference sequence). CDR3 size: 14 residues. The J segment lost 4 bases and the V segment lost 5 bases, leaving 5 bases of the junction unmatched. In DNA, the CDR3 is TGTGCCAGCAGTATCACAGGGGTCGGAAACACCATATATTTT. Amino acid sequence: CASSITGVGNTIYF.

The J gene is TRBJ2-4, the V gene TRBV5-1; D is perhaps TRBD1 (6 bases). V dropped 3 bases and J dropped 5 bases, with 18 bases sitting between them. From germline, CDR1 is SGHRS and CDR2 YFSETQ. This CDR3 region has 16 residues. CDR3 sequence (DNA): TGCGCCAGCAGCTCTAGCAGGGGTGGCGGAGAAAACATTCAGTACTTC. This codes for CASSSSRGGGENIQYF.

V usage is TRBV4-3 and J usage is TRBJ1-1; D call uncertain. CDR1 and CDR2 from the germline V gene are LGHNA and YSLEER. V was cut by 0 bases and J by 6 bases, with 8 bases left in between. The CDR3 spans 13 residues. The CDR3 is CASSQDQGAEAFF. DNA of the CDR3: TGCGCCAGCAGCCAAGATCAAGGAGCTGAAGCTTTCTTT.

V is TRBV28 and J is TRBJ1-5; D remains ambiguous. The V gene's germline CDR1 is MDHEN and CDR2 SYDVKM. CDR3 length equals 18 residues. Trimming left V 4 bases short and J 4 bases short, with 23 bases between. In nucleotides, the CDR3 is TGTGCCAGCAGTTATAATAAATTTTTAGGCGGTCAGAATCAGCCCCAGCATTTT. The encoded protein is CASSYNKFLGGQNQPQHF.

The chain is built from TRBV6-5 and TRBJ1-2; no clear D. Trimming cost V 0 bases and J 1 base, with 9 bases left between them. The germline CDR1 and CDR2 sequences are MNHEY and SVGAGI. CDR3 length: 15 amino acids. DNA for the CDR3: TGTGCCAGCAGTTACTCTGTCACAGATAACTATGGCTACACCTTC. Protein product: CASSYSVTDNYGYTF.

The chain combines TRBV7-3 with TRBJ2-1; TRBD2 agrees at 8 bases. This CDR3 comprises 15 residues. The trim removed 5 bases at V and 3 bases at J, leaving 6 bases unmatched. Germline V lookup: CDR1 SGHTA, CDR2 FQGTGA. The CDR3: CASSPGLARYNEQFF. The CDR3 region has the DNA TGTGCCAGCAGCCCCGGACTAGCCCGCTACAATGAGCAGTTCTTC.

This chain joins TRBV5-1 and TRBJ1-1; 10 bases line up with TRBD1. The CDR3 is 17 residues long. Germline CDR1 reads SGHRS; CDR2 reads YFSETQ. V was clipped by 4 bases and J by 0 bases; unmatched bases: 9. This chain's CDR3 is CASSPGTGAALNTEAFF. CDR3 sequence (DNA): TGCGCCAGCAGCCCAGGGACAGGGGCGGCCCTGAACACTGAAGCTTTCTTT.

The chain combines TRBV25-1 with TRBJ2-2, with TRBD1 identical over 10 bases. The CDR3 has 15 amino acids. CDR1 MGHDK and CDR2 SYGVNS come from the germline V gene. V was pared by 4 bases and J by 3 bases, with 2 bases of the junction left unmatched. The CDR3 sequence: CASSADRGYTGELFF. The CDR3 nucleotides are TGTGCCAGCAGTGCGGACAGGGGGTACACCGGGGAGCTGTTTTTT.

Worth noting for this clone: Possible read error: a much larger clone is one base away. The V and J genes are TRBV21-1 and TRBJ2-2; TRBD2, the table's D call, lacks a check against the DNA. TRBV21-1 is a pseudogene segment. CDR3 length equals 20 residues. The CDR3 spells CASSTYRDSGGGWGTGELFF. In DNA, the CDR3 is TGTGCCAGCAGCACCTACCGGGACTCGGGGGGGGGTTGGGGCACCGGGGAGCTGTTTTTT.

This clone showed up just once. This rearrangement joins TRBV24-1 to TRBJ2-3, with 8 positions matching TRBD1. Germline loops: CDR1 KGHDR, CDR2 SFDVKD. CDR3 length: 16 amino acids. The junction had 5 bases not matched to a gene; V was cut back by 4 bases and J by 0 bases. As DNA, the CDR3 is TGTGCCACCAGTGAGTCCGGGACAGGAAGCACAGATACGCAGTATTTT. It yields the protein CATSESGTGSTDTQYF.

The rearrangement links TRBV3-1 (or the pseudogene TRBV3-2) to TRBJ2-2; 8 nucleotides line up with TRBD1. CDR1 is LGHDT, CDR2 YNNKEL, per germline (reference sequence). The CDR3 loop spans 15 amino acids. Unmatched junction bases numbered 7, after V lost 4 bases and J lost 6 bases. Here the CDR3 reads CASSLNRGSPGELFF. CDR3 nucleotide sequence: TGTGCCAGCAGCCTCAACAGGGGGAGTCCCGGGGAGCTGTTTTTT.

This chain uses TRBV5-3 with TRBJ1-1, with 7 bases that match TRBD1. TRBV5-3 is known as an ORF, though its function is uncertain. V dropped 4 bases and J dropped 1; count of bases not matched to a gene: 4. The CDR3 runs to 14 residues. The CDR3 here is CARSVGTANTEAFF. The CDR3 nucleotides read TGTGCCAGAAGCGTAGGGACAGCGAACACTGAAGCTTTCTTT.

The genes are TRBV5-3 and TRBJ2-5; maybe TRBD2 (6 bases). TRBV5-3 is recorded as an ORF, its role being uncertain. V lost 2 bases and J lost 4, with 9 bases in between. CDR3 size: 13 residues. The CDR3 DNA is TGTGCCAGAAGCTTTTGGGGGGTAGAGACCCAGTACTTC. Protein sequence: CARSFWGVETQYF.

Of note for this clone: An end of the junction differs from the germline gene, which may be a read error. The rearrangement uses TRBV4-1 and TRBJ1-1, with 7 positions matching TRBD1. Germline CDR1 MGHRA, CDR2 YSYEKL. This CDR3 has 12 residues. The CDR3 nucleotides read TGCGCCAGCAGCCAAGTAGACACAGGGGAAACTTTT. Translated: CASSQVDTGETF.

In this sample, this clone turned up a few times. The chain has TRBV6-2 or TRBV6-3 and TRBJ1-6; TRBD1 agrees at 7 bases. The CDR3 consists of 13 residues. The germline V gene encodes CDR1 MNHEY and CDR2 SVGEGT. With V trimmed by 6 bases and J by 13 bases, 9 bases remained unmatched. In nucleotides, the CDR3 is TGTGCCAGCAGCGACAGGGCTCTTGATCCCCTCCACTTT. Translating it yields CASSDRALDPLHF.

J is TRBJ1-4 and V is TRBV6-5; no clear D. Germline V gene lookup returns CDR1 MNHEY and CDR2 SVGAGI. CDR3 length equals 14 residues. Trimming cost V 5 bases and J 0 bases, with 7 bases left between them. The CDR3 is CASSPRATNEKLFF. As DNA, the CDR3 is TGTGCCAGCAGTCCCCGGGCAACTAATGAAAAACTGTTTTTT.

This chain connects TRBV4-3 to TRBJ2-2, with D possibly matching TRBD2 (6 bases). The V end was cut by 0 bases, the J end by 4 bases, with 18 bases between. The CDR3 runs to 18 residues. The V gene's germline CDR1 is LGHNA and CDR2 YSLEER. CDR3 sequence reads: CASSQEAGTGAGTGELFF. DNA for the CDR3: TGCGCCAGCAGCCAAGAGGCCGGGACTGGGGCTGGCACCGGGGAGCTGTTTTTT.

The chain uses TRBV21-1 and TRBJ2-2; the DNA was not used to check the table's D call, TRBD2. TRBV21-1 is designated a pseudogene. There are 19 residues in the CDR3. Here the CDR3 DNA reads TGTGCCAGCAGCCCCTCGTGGATCAGACTAGCGGGGGACACCGGGGAGCTGTTTTTT. Its translation: CASSPSWIRLAGDTGELFF.

Remarks on this clone: Compared with germline, one end of the junction differs, possibly owing to a read error. The chain joins TRBV2 to TRBJ1-3, with D unclear. This CDR3 is 12 amino acids long. Germline values: CDR1 SNHLY, CDR2 FYNNEI. The CDR3 DNA follows: TGTGCCAGCAGTAGCGGCAGTTCGACCACATATTTT. Protein: CASSSGSSTTYF.

The rearrangement links TRBV18 to TRBJ2-2; TRBD2 agrees at 7 bases. The CDR3 sequence is 17 residues long. V lost 1 base, J lost 0 bases, and 5 bases stayed unmatched. Germline V gives CDR1 KGHSH, CDR2 LQKENI. DNA for the CDR3: TGTGCCAGCTCACCACGGGAAAGCGGGGCGAACACCGGGGAGCTGTTTTTT. Amino acids: CASSPRESGANTGELFF.

The gene calls are TRBV28 and TRBJ2-7; TRBD2 aligns across 15 bases. This CDR3 has 16 residues. Germline V gives CDR1 MDHEN, CDR2 SYDVKM. V was clipped by 5 bases and J by 6 bases; unmatched bases: 8. The CDR3 DNA follows: TGTGCCAGCAGTCTAGGACTAGCGGGGGGGCCGAGCGAGCAGTACTTC. It yields the protein CASSLGLAGGPSEQYF. The full variable domain, with the rest looked up from reference TRBV28 and TRBJ2-7, is DVKVTQSSRYLVKRTGEKVFLECVQDMDHENMFWYRQDPGLGLRLIYFSYDVKMKEKGDIPEGYSVSREKKERFSLILESASTNQTSMYLCASSLGLAGGPSEQYFGPGTRLTVT.

This chain joins TRBV6-5 and TRBJ1-5; D call uncertain. Trimming left V 3 bases short and J 7 bases short, with 10 bases between. This CDR3 is 13 amino acids long. Germline V gene lookup returns CDR1 MNHEY and CDR2 SVGAGI. The CDR3 loop reads CASSYRGLQPQHF. The DNA of the CDR3 is TGTGCCAGCAGTTATCGGGGTTTGCAGCCCCAGCATTTT.

V gene TRBV3-1 (or the pseudogene TRBV3-2) combines with J gene TRBJ2-2; perhaps TRBD1 as D (6 bases). The V and J ends lost 5 bases and 8 bases respectively, with 9 bases between them. Germline V gene lookup returns CDR1 LGHDT and CDR2 YNNKEL (reference sequence). CDR3 length: 12 amino acids. CDR3 bases: TGTGCCAGCAGCTATGGACAGGGGGAGCTGTTTTTT. As protein: CASSYGQGELFF.

The chain combines TRBV15 with TRBJ2-3; D not resolved. From germline, CDR1 is LNHNV and CDR2 YYDKDF (reference sequence). Trimming removed 5 bases from V and 1 base from J, with 4 bases in between. The CDR3 is made up of 12 amino acids. The CDR3 region has the DNA TGTGCCACCAGCCTTGGCACAGATACGCAGTATTTT. This encodes CATSLGTDTQYF.

V usage is TRBV12-5 and J usage is TRBJ2-7, with 7 nucleotides matching TRBD1. J gave up 2 bases and V 5 bases, and 9 bases lay outside the gene matches. Germline V gene lookup returns CDR1 LGHNT and CDR2 FRNRAP. The CDR3 totals 15 residues. CDR3 amino acids: CASGVQGTEAYEQYF. Here the CDR3 DNA reads TGTGCTAGTGGTGTACAAGGGACAGAAGCCTACGAGCAGTACTTC.

The chain uses TRBV6-2 or TRBV6-3 and TRBJ2-1; TRBD1 agrees at 8 bases. V shed 2 bases, J shed 14 bases, and the junction held 2 bases outside the gene matches. The germline V gene has CDR1 MNHEY and CDR2 SVGEGT. The CDR3 is 11 residues long. CDR3 residues: CASSYEDREFF. CDR3 nucleotides: TGTGCCAGCAGTTACGAGGACAGGGAGTTCTTC.

This chain links TRBV7-3 with TRBJ2-3, with 7 bases fitting TRBD1. V gave up 8 bases and J gave up 0 bases; unmatched junction bases: 8. This CDR3 is 15 amino acids long. Germline loops: CDR1 SGHTA, CDR2 FQGTGA. The CDR3 sequence: CASYGQTGSTDTQYF. Here the CDR3 DNA reads TGTGCCAGCTACGGCCAGACAGGGAGCACAGATACGCAGTATTTT. Supplemented by reference TRBV7-3 and TRBJ2-3, the full variable domain reads GAGVSQTPSNKVTEKGKYVELRCDPISGHTALYWYRQSLGQGPEFLIYFQGTGAADDSGLPNDRFFAVRPEGSVSTLKIQRTERGDSAVYLCASYGQTGSTDTQYFGPGTRLTVL.

The chain uses TRBV5-4 and TRBJ2-7; no clear D gene. V was pared by 3 bases and J by 1 base, with 17 bases between. Germline V lookup: CDR1 SGHNT, CDR2 YYREEE (reference sequence). CDR3 length: 16 amino acids. For the CDR3, the DNA is TGTGCCAGCAGCTCCGGGTTAACCCCTGATTCCTACGAGCAGTACTTC. Protein: CASSSGLTPDSYEQYF.

The J gene is TRBJ2-5, the V gene TRBV7-2; a possible D gene is TRBD2 (6 bases). The CDR3 has 14 amino acids. CDR1 SGHTA and CDR2 FQGNSA come from the germline V gene. Between the trimmed V and J ends, which lost 1 base and 5 bases, there was a span of 11 bases. The CDR3 reads CASSLVAGSETQYF. CDR3 bases: TGTGCCAGCAGCTTAGTGGCGGGGTCGGAGACCCAGTACTTC.

The chain combines TRBV6-2 or TRBV6-3 with TRBJ1-6; D is unclear. CDR1 and CDR2 from the germline V gene are MNHEY and SVGEGT. Trimming shortened V by 2 bases and J by 7 bases, and 12 bases separated the two germline ends. CDR3 size: 15 residues. The CDR3 loop is CASSYGGRKNSPLHF. CDR3 DNA sequence: TGTGCCAGCAGTTACGGCGGCCGGAAAAATTCACCCCTCCACTTT.

The chain employs TRBV4-3 and TRBJ2-5; TRBD2 matches 7 bases. CDR1 is LGHNA and CDR2 is YSLEER in the germline V gene. J was trimmed by 0 bases and V by 0 bases; bases with no gene match: 1. This CDR3 region has 15 residues. The CDR3 coding sequence is TGCGCCAGCAGCCAAGATAGCGGGTACCAAGAGACCCAGTACTTC. Protein product: CASSQDSGYQETQYF.